These T cell receptor beta chains were read from a single sample in a study of CD8+ T cells in alopecia areata. Clones were read by immunoSEQ multiplex PCR, and TCRdb kept only the in-frame ones, dropping some. Here the sample spans about 64,000 clones, roughly 50% being singletons. This specimen was CD8+ T cells sorted from blood, taken around week 36, from a patient treated with tofacitinib. These receptors originate from a human donor with alopecia areata. CDR3s include the opening cysteine and the closing phenylalanine or tryptophan. Fields, in order: V gene, CDR3 length, J gene, CDR3 protein.

TRBV7-9	14	TRBJ2-7	CASSTQKASYEQYF
TRBV14	14	TRBJ2-2	CASSPGRYTGELFF
TRBV6-5	14	TRBJ2-7	CASSYSQGAYEQYF
TRBV9	15	TRBJ1-3	CASSVDLSAGNTIYF
TRBV4-1	13	TRBJ2-7	CASSLDREREQYF
TRBV15	14	TRBJ2-3	CATSPGTTPYTQYF
TRBV30	13	TRBJ1-3	CAWSQGAGNTIYF
TRBV5-4	12	TRBJ2-4	CASSLGGSIQYF
TRBV6-4	15	TRBJ2-1	CASSEDPGQGNEQFF
TRBV7-9	12	TRBJ2-1	CASSPGYNEQFF
TRBV6-1	9	TRBJ2-1	CASSVPQFF
TRBV7-9	17	TRBJ2-1	CASSPPPSDSSWVEQFF
TRBV7-9	14	TRBJ2-5	CASSSTGNQETQYF
TRBV4-1	14	TRBJ2-7	CASSQENGYGEQYF
TRBV9	19	TRBJ2-2	CASSYQISGFLANTGELFF
TRBV7-9	14	TRBJ1-1	CASSPMGGLSEAFF
TRBV14	15	TRBJ1-3	CASSPGLHSGNTIYF
TRBV7-8	16	TRBJ1-1	CASSLWSPGMDTEAFF
TRBV5-1	14	TRBJ1-1	CASSLPGMNTEAFF
TRBV15	17	TRBJ2-7	CATSRDLSPAGGNEQYF
TRBV5-1	12	TRBJ1-2	CASSLDRAGYTF
TRBV5-4	16	TRBJ2-7	CASSLEVVADNHEQYF
TRBV5-6	16	TRBJ1-5	CASSYLGAGGNQPQHF
TRBV7-2	16	TRBJ2-7	CASSQELVGSSYEQYF
TRBV4-1	14	TRBJ2-5	CASSQARVRETQYF
TRBV27	15	TRBJ2-5	CASSLSGGRLETQYF
TRBV4-1	15	TRBJ1-1	CASSYPGQGNTEAFF
TRBV9	15	TRBJ2-1	CASSTSGTSINEQFF
TRBV11-1	15	TRBJ1-1	CASSTRAGVNTEAFF
TRBV20-1	11	TRBJ2-1	CSTLGGYEQFF
TRBV6-6	13	TRBJ1-2	CASSPHRQMGYTF
TRBV4-3	14	TRBJ2-1	CASSLASGSHEQFF
TRBV27	13	TRBJ2-3	CASTRQEADTQYF
TRBV18	20	TRBJ2-5	CATQQAGQGWTGPAQETQYF
TRBV27	13	TRBJ2-2	CASSTPSVGELFF
TRBV5-8	15	TRBJ1-2	CASSWSRRGDYGYTF
TRBV28	15	TRBJ2-2	CASSPTGGRAGELFF
TRBV2	14	TRBJ2-3	CASSGSRGGDTQYF
TRBV25-1	13	TRBJ2-1	CASSEFKRGEQFF
TRBV7-9	12	TRBJ1-5	CASSPSGQPQHF
TRBV4-2	16	TRBJ2-3	CASSQEVAGVGDTQYF
TRBV5-1	14	TRBJ2-7	CASSFRDGTDEQYF
TRBV7-9	13	TRBJ1-1	CASSLVGPGEAFF
TRBV7-9	14	TRBJ1-1	CASSLVFWGTEAFF
TRBV9	14	TRBJ2-5	CASSPWVVGETQYF
TRBV29-1	15	TRBJ2-1	CSVLAMGGGWNEQFF
TRBV9	14	TRBJ2-3	CASSGTGGTDTQYF
TRBV5-6	15	TRBJ2-7	CASSPGLAGAYEQYF